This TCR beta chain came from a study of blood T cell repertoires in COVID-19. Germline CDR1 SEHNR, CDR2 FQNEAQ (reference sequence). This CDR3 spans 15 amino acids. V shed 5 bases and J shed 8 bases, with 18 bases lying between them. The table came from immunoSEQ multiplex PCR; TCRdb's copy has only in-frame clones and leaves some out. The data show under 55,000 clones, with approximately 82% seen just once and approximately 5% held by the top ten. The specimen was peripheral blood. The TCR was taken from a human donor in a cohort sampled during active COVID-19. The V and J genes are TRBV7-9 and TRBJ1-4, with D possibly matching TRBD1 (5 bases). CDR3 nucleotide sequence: TGTGCCAGCAGCCAAGGGACTGCGGTTTGGGAAAAACTGTTTTTT. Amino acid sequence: CASSQGTAVWEKLFF.